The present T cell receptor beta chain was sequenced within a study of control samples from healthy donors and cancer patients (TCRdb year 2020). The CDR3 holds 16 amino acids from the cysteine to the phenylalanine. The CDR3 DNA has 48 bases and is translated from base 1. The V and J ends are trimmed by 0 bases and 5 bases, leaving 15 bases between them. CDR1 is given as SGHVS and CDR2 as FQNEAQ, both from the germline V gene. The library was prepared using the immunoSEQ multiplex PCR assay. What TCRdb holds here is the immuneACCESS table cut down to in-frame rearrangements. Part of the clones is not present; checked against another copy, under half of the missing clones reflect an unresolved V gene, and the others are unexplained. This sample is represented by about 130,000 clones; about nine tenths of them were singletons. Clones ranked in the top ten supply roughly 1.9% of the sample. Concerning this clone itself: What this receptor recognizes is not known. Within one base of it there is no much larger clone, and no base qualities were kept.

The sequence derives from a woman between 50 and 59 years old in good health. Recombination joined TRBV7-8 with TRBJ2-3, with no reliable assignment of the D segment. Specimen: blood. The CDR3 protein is CASSLAQVSRKDTQYF. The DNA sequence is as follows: TGTGCCAGCAGCTTAGCCCAGGTGTCCCGGAAAGATACGCAGTATTTT.